These 31 T cell receptor beta chains were sequenced from one sample in a study of cytomegalovirus exposure and HLA in healthy donors. 13 Jbeta primers and 60 Vbeta primers were used for the PCR. Some clones are missing from TCRdb's copy, which holds only in-frame ones; the method was immunoSEQ multiplex PCR. The sample contains fewer than 250,000 clones, more than 70% of which appear only once. The specimen was PBMCs. The receptors derive from a woman aged 40 to 55 in good health and CMV-seronegative.

This clone was detected only a few times. The chain uses TRBV7-3 and TRBJ2-7, with D perhaps matching TRBD1 (6 bases). V was shortened by 6 bases and J by 5 bases, with 14 bases between the two germline ends. Germline CDR1 reads SGHTA; CDR2 reads FQGTGA. The CDR3 contains 13 residues. CDR3 protein: CASRFTGPDEQYF. The CDR3 DNA follows: TGTGCCAGCAGGTTCACAGGGCCGGACGAGCAGTACTTC.

This clone was seen just once. V gene TRBV7-8 combines with J gene TRBJ2-7, with D perhaps TRBD2 (6 bases). Trimming shortened V by 1 base and J by 1 base, and 11 bases separated the two germline ends. The germline gives CDR1 SGHVS, CDR2 FQNEAQ. The CDR3 loop spans 15 amino acids. The CDR3 region is CASSLGEETSYEQYF. The CDR3 nucleotides are TGTGCCAGCAGCTTAGGGGAGGAAACATCCTACGAGCAGTACTTC.

The chain couples TRBV7-2 to TRBJ2-3; 13 bases line up with TRBD2. CDR3 length equals 15 residues. CDR1 is SGHTA, CDR2 FQGNSA, per germline. V lost 8 bases and J lost 5; bases outside the gene matches: 7. CDR3 protein: CASCRLAGGVDTQYF. The DNA of the CDR3 is TGTGCCAGCTGTAGACTAGCGGGAGGAGTAGATACGCAGTATTTT.

J is TRBJ2-3 and V is TRBV5-1; no clear D. V was shortened by 0 bases and J by 2 bases, with 7 bases between the two germline ends. The CDR3 length is 14 residues. In germline, CDR1 is SGHRS, CDR2 YFSETQ. The CDR3: CASSLGATTDTQYF. CDR3 nucleotide sequence: TGCGCCAGCAGCTTGGGGGCGACCACAGATACGCAGTATTTT.

Regarding this clone: The same CDR3 can be traced to other DNA sequences in this sample. V and J are TRBV15 and TRBJ1-1; D is possibly TRBD1 (5 bases). The germline V gene encodes CDR1 LNHNV and CDR2 YYDKDF (reference sequence). With 3 bases removed from V and 0 bases from J, the gap between germline ends came to 11 bases. The CDR3 sequence is 15 residues long. CDR3 protein: CATSRGGQLNTEAFF. In DNA form, the CDR3 reads TGTGCCACCAGCAGGGGAGGACAACTGAACACTGAAGCTTTCTTT.

The CDR3 loop reads CASSEEGNIQYF. CDR3 bases: TGTGCCAGCAGCGAGGAGGGGAACATTCAGTACTTC. The rearrangement joins TRBV21-1 to TRBJ2-4; TRBD2 is the table's D call and was not checked against the DNA. TRBV21-1 is annotated as a pseudogene. The CDR3 contains 12 residues.

The chain employs TRBV9 and TRBJ2-5, with TRBD2 matching over 8 bases. Trimming removed 0 bases from V and 4 bases from J; junction bases left unmatched: 5. The CDR3 consists of 15 residues. Looked up from germline, CDR1 is SGDLS and CDR2 is YYNGEE. Here the CDR3 reads CASSVAAGEVETQYF. CDR3 nucleotide sequence: TGTGCCAGCAGCGTAGCAGCGGGAGAGGTAGAGACCCAGTACTTC.

This clone was seen once. V usage is TRBV18 and J usage is TRBJ2-1, with D maybe TRBD2 (6 bases). V shed 3 bases and J shed 7 bases, with 22 bases lying between them. CDR1 and CDR2 (germline): KGHSH, LQKENI. CDR3 length: 17 residues. The chain's CDR3 is CASSPSTPSVIGNEQFF. CDR3 coding DNA: TGTGCCAGCTCACCGAGTACACCTAGCGTGATTGGGAATGAGCAGTTCTTC.

The rearrangement uses TRBV11-3 and TRBJ1-2, with 8 bases identical to TRBD1. The CDR3 consists of 13 residues. The V gene's germline CDR1 is SGHNT and CDR2 YENEEA. The junction had 4 bases not matched to a gene; V was cut back by 5 bases and J by 5 bases. The CDR3 DNA follows: TGTGCCAGCAGCCCGGACAGGGCTTATGGCTACACCTTC. Residues: CASSPDRAYGYTF.

This clone has only a few counts. The chain combines TRBV6-1 with TRBJ1-1, with no clear D. The V gene lost 7 bases and the J gene lost 0 bases, with 9 bases spanning the gap. Germline V lookup: CDR1 MNHNS, CDR2 SASEGT. This CDR3 spans 13 amino acids. Written as DNA, the CDR3 is TGTGCCAGCATGGTTAACATGAACACTGAAGCTTTCTTT. Translating it yields CASMVNMNTEAFF.

The rearrangement links TRBV7-2 to TRBJ2-1; TRBD2 matches at 11 bases. The CDR3 has 16 amino acids. V lost 0 bases, J lost 7 bases, and 5 bases stayed unmatched. Per germline, CDR1 SGHTA and CDR2 FQGNSA. CDR3 sequence reads: CASSLATSGIWNEQFF. The CDR3, as DNA: TGTGCCAGCAGCTTAGCGACTAGCGGGATCTGGAATGAGCAGTTCTTC. The full variable domain, with the rest looked up from reference TRBV7-2 and TRBJ2-1, is GAGVSQSPSNKVTEKGKDVELRCDPISGHTALYWYRQSLGQGLEFLIYFQGNSAPDKSGLPSDRFSAERTGGSVSTLTIQRTQQEDSAVYLCASSLATSGIWNEQFFGPGTRLTVL.

V usage is TRBV5-4 and J usage is TRBJ2-1; 9 bases align to TRBD2. In germline, CDR1 is SGHNT, CDR2 YYREEE (reference sequence). This CDR3 has 16 residues. V trimming: 4 bases; J trimming: 4 bases; junction bases outside the gene matches: 9. CDR3 sequence reads: CASSLGGGRGYNEQFF. CDR3 in DNA: TGTGCCAGCAGCCTGGGCGGCGGGAGGGGGTACAATGAGCAGTTCTTC.

In this sample, this clone turned up once. The gene calls are TRBV10-3 and TRBJ2-2, with D perhaps matching TRBD2 (6 bases). The CDR3 runs to 12 residues. The germline CDR1 and CDR2 sequences are ENHRY and SYGVKD. V lost 7 bases and J 3 bases, leaving 6 bases between the germline ends. The CDR3 region is CAITGDTGELFF. In DNA form, the CDR3 reads TGTGCCATCACGGGGGACACCGGGGAGCTGTTTTTT.

The chain combines TRBV5-6 with TRBJ2-3; 7 bases map to TRBD1. Trimming cost V 4 bases and J 1 base; bases outside gene matches: 6. The CDR3 extends over 15 amino acids. CDR1 is SGHDT and CDR2 is YYEEEE in the germline V gene. The CDR3 DNA reads as TGTGCCAGCAGCAAGGGGGCAGGGGGCACAGATACGCAGTATTTT. Amino acids: CASSKGAGGTDTQYF.

The rearrangement joins TRBV9 to TRBJ2-1; the match to TRBD2 covers 13 bases. Germline-derived CDR1 and CDR2 are SGDLS and YYNGEE. The CDR3 runs to 15 residues. Losses at the gene ends were 0 bases for V and 9 bases for J; bases not matched to a gene: 3. CDR3 nucleotide sequence: TGTGCCAGCAGCGTAGCTGGGACTAGCGGGGTTGAGCAGTTCTTC. It specifies CASSVAGTSGVEQFF. The whole variable domain, remainder taken from reference TRBV9 and TRBJ2-1, is DSGVTQTPKHLITATGQRVTLRCSPRSGDLSVYWYQQSLDQGLQFLIQYYNGEERAKGNILERFSAQQFPDLHSELNLSSLELGDSALYFCASSVAGTSGVEQFFGPGTRLTVL.

The chain carries TRBV13 and TRBJ2-3; TRBD1 aligns across 8 bases. CDR3 length: 17 amino acids. The V and J ends lost 5 bases and 0 bases, in that order; junction bases with no gene match: 10. CDR1 and CDR2 from the germline V gene are PRHDT and FYEKMQ (reference sequence). CDR3 nucleotides: TGTGCCAGCAGCCCCTCCGGCTGGACAGGGAGCACAGATACGCAGTATTTT. This encodes CASSPSGWTGSTDTQYF.

This clone has just one count. The V and J genes are TRBV6-5 and TRBJ2-3, with D possibly being TRBD2 (5 bases). CDR3 length: 14 residues. Germline CDR1 and CDR2: MNHEY and SVGAGI. V was shortened by 0 bases and J by 2 bases, with 6 bases between the two germline ends. The CDR3 DNA reads as TGTGCCAGCAGTTACTCGGGAGTCACAGATACGCAGTATTTT. Translation gives CASSYSGVTDTQYF.

V gene TRBV19 combines with J gene TRBJ1-1; D perhaps matches TRBD1 (5 bases). Germline V gene data show CDR1 as LNHDA and CDR2 as SQIVND (reference sequence). The CDR3 is made up of 14 amino acids. V was trimmed by 5 bases and J by 1 base, leaving 11 bases between them. The CDR3 DNA reads TGTGCCAGTAGTTCCGGGACTCCGAACACTGAAGCTTTCTTT. Translation gives CASSSGTPNTEAFF.

J is TRBJ2-3 and V is TRBV5-1; the D gene is possibly TRBD2 (5 bases). Deletions cut 5 bases from V and 2 bases from J, with 15 bases between. The CDR3 covers 15 residues. CDR1 is SGHRS and CDR2 is YFSETQ in the germline V gene. Here the CDR3 reads CASSPQSGPTDTQYF. The DNA for the CDR3 is TGCGCCAGCAGTCCCCAAAGCGGACCCACAGATACGCAGTATTTT.

The J gene is TRBJ2-7, the V gene TRBV7-6, with 8 bases fitting TRBD2. The CDR3 covers 16 residues. Per germline, CDR1 SGHVS and CDR2 FNYEAQ. V shed 3 bases, J shed 3 bases, and the junction held 10 bases outside the gene matches. The CDR3 nucleotides read TGTGCCAGCAGCTTGAGGGCTAGCGGGCTATACTACGAGCAGTACGTC. Residues: CASSLRASGLYYEQYV.

This clone showed up just a few times. V and J are TRBV6-6 and TRBJ2-2; tentatively, D is TRBD2 (6 bases). Per the germline V gene, CDR1 is MNHNY and CDR2 is SVGAGI (reference sequence). This CDR3 comprises 16 residues. With 4 bases removed from V and 6 bases from J, the gap between germline ends came to 18 bases. CDR3 residues: CASSFGGVAAPGELFF. The CDR3 DNA reads as TGTGCCAGCAGTTTCGGAGGGGTAGCAGCCCCCGGGGAGCTGTTTTTT.

The J gene is TRBJ1-5, the V gene TRBV29-1; D is perhaps TRBD1 (5 bases). The CDR3 is made up of 13 amino acids. Looked up from germline, CDR1 is SQVTM and CDR2 is ANQGSEA. V dropped 4 bases and J dropped 2 bases, with 9 bases sitting between them. CDR3 in amino acids: CSVAGRGNQPQHF. CDR3 sequence (DNA): TGCAGCGTTGCTGGCAGGGGCAATCAGCCCCAGCATTTT.

The rearrangement uses TRBV27 and TRBJ1-1, with 9 bases fitting TRBD1. J gave up 4 bases and V 3 bases, and 3 bases lay outside the gene matches. CDR3 length equals 14 residues. From germline, CDR1 is MNHEY and CDR2 SMNVEV (reference sequence). CDR3 sequence: CASSFTGGFTEAFF. DNA of the CDR3: TGTGCCAGCAGTTTCACAGGGGGCTTCACTGAAGCTTTCTTT.

CDR3 nucleotide sequence: TGTGCCAGCCCCTTGGGGGGGAACACTGAAGCTTTCTTT. It specifies CASPLGGNTEAFF. The V and J genes are TRBV2 and TRBJ1-1, with a tentative D call TRBD1 (5 bases). Trimming took 8 bases from V and 1 from J, leaving 11 bases between them. The CDR3 has 13 amino acids. Per germline, CDR1 SNHLY and CDR2 FYNNEI.

This chain uses TRBV20-1 with TRBJ2-1; 8 bases map to TRBD2. J was trimmed by 15 bases and V by 4 bases; bases with no gene match: 8. From germline, CDR1 is DFQATT and CDR2 SNEGSKA (reference sequence). CDR3 length: 11 residues. The CDR3 DNA reads TGCAGTGCTACCGCGGGAGGCCCTTGGTTCTTC. Translation: CSATAGGPWFF.

The CDR3 DNA reads as TGTGCCAGCAGTTTCCCCTATGACACTGAAGCTTTCTTT. Amino acids: CASSFPYDTEAFF. The chain couples TRBV28 to TRBJ1-1; D not certain. Trimming pared 3 bases from V and 3 bases from J, leaving 8 bases between. Germline V gene lookup returns CDR1 MDHEN and CDR2 SYDVKM. This CDR3 spans 13 amino acids.

V gene TRBV4-2 combines with J gene TRBJ1-5; D is perhaps TRBD1 (5 bases). This CDR3 has 14 amino acids. CDR1 LGHNA and CDR2 YNFKEQ come from the germline V gene. Trimming cost V 1 base and J 7 bases, with 11 bases left between them. CDR3 loop: CASSQVDSSQPQHF. DNA of the CDR3: TGTGCCAGCAGCCAAGTCGACAGCAGCCAGCCCCAGCATTTT.

This clone showed up just a few times. This sequence joins TRBV5-4 and TRBJ1-1, with TRBD1 identical over 9 bases. CDR1 and CDR2 from the germline V gene are SGHNT and YYREEE (reference sequence). CDR3 length: 12 residues. The trim removed 4 bases at V and 7 bases at J, leaving 2 bases unmatched. In DNA, the CDR3 is TGTGCCAGCAGCGGGACAGGGAGTGAAGCTTTCTTT. Translated: CASSGTGSEAFF.

The chain links TRBV19 to TRBJ1-2; 9 bases align to TRBD1. The CDR3 length is 17 residues. CDR1 is LNHDA and CDR2 is SQIVND in the germline V gene (reference sequence). V dropped 3 bases and J dropped 4; count of bases not matched to a gene: 12. CDR3 sequence: CASSISGQGGGSYGYTF. The CDR3 DNA reads as TGTGCCAGTAGTATTTCGGGACAGGGTGGGGGGTCCTATGGCTACACCTTC. Full variable domain (rest looked up from reference TRBV19 and TRBJ1-2): DGGITQSPKYLFRKEGQNVTLSCEQNLNHDAMYWYRQDPGQGLRLIYYSQIVNDFQKGDIAEGYSVSREKKESFPLTVTSAQKNPTAFYLCASSISGQGGGSYGYTFGSGTRLTVV.

This clone appeared a few times. The chain couples TRBV5-8 to TRBJ2-3; TRBD2 matches 9 bases. Germline values: CDR1 SGHTS, CDR2 YDEGEE. V was clipped by 2 bases and J by 2 bases; unmatched bases: 9. This CDR3 has 17 amino acids. The CDR3 protein is CASSFYRSSGVTDTQYF. For the CDR3, the DNA is TGTGCCAGCAGCTTTTACCGGTCTAGCGGGGTCACAGATACGCAGTATTTT.

The J gene is TRBJ1-4, the V gene TRBV9; no clear D. The CDR3 extends over 16 amino acids. From germline, CDR1 is SGDLS and CDR2 YYNGEE. V lost 0 bases and J lost 2, with 11 bases in between. CDR3 in DNA: TGTGCCAGCAGCGTAGCTACCGGGAACACTAATGAAAAACTGTTTTTT. Its protein product is CASSVATGNTNEKLFF.